These 8 T cell receptor beta chains came from one sample sequenced in a study of identical twins. A single record per CDR3 protein comes from TCRdb applying MiXCR to the 5' RACE reads. The sample yields 1,800,000 or so distinct CDR3 sequences, roughly 35% seen once. Sample: cord blood. These receptors were collected from a newborn girl in good health.

The chain joins TRBV9 to TRBJ2-3; a weak D match, TRBD1 (6 bases). This CDR3 region has 16 residues. The germline V gene has CDR1 SGDLS and CDR2 YYNGEE. V dropped 0 bases and J dropped 0 bases, with 11 bases sitting between them. The CDR3, as DNA: TGTGCCAGCAGCGTAGGACAGGTACCTAGCACAGATACGCAGTATTTT. Translation gives CASSVGQVPSTDTQYF. Using reference TRBV9 and TRBJ2-3 for the parts outside the CDR3, the full variable domain is DSGVTQTPKHLITATGQRVTLRCSPRSGDLSVYWYQQSLDQGLQFLIQYYNGEERAKGNILERFSAQQFPDLHSELNLSSLELGDSALYFCASSVGQVPSTDTQYFGPGTRLTVL.

This clonotype was observed a handful of times. The chain employs TRBV7-6 and TRBJ2-1; 10 positions agree with TRBD2. CDR3 length equals 17 residues. V lost 5 bases and J lost 2; bases outside the gene matches: 9. Germline V lookup: CDR1 SGHVS, CDR2 FNYEAQ. The CDR3 DNA reads as TGTGCCAGCAGCGCTCGACTAGCGGGTGTTACCTACAATGAGCAGTTCTTC. Its protein product is CASSARLAGVTYNEQFF.

This clonotype was seen a few times. The chain is built from TRBV6-6 and TRBJ2-7; 8 nucleotides agree with TRBD2. The CDR3 extends over 12 amino acids. The germline gives CDR1 MNHNY, CDR2 SVGAGI (reference sequence). The trim removed 7 bases at V and 2 bases at J, leaving 1 base unmatched. The CDR3 DNA sequence: TGTGCCAGCAACGGGGGGGCCTACGAGCAGTACTTC. This sequence encodes CASNGGAYEQYF.

This clonotype has at least ten counts. The V and J genes are TRBV27 and TRBJ2-1; 12 bases map to TRBD2. V was clipped by 5 bases and J by 9 bases; unmatched bases: 8. The germline CDR1 and CDR2 sequences are MNHEY and SMNVEV (reference sequence). The CDR3 is 15 amino acids. CDR3 coding DNA: TGTGCCAGCAGTAAACGACTAGCGGGAGTCGGTGAGCAGTTCTTC. Translation: CASSKRLAGVGEQFF.

The CDR3 DNA follows: TGTGCCAGCAGTTTATCGCCTGCTGGGGCCAACGTCCTGACTTTC. Translated: CASSLSPAGANVLTF. This chain connects TRBV27 to TRBJ2-6, with D uncertain. The V end was cut by 0 bases, the J end by 2 bases, with 5 bases between. In germline, CDR1 is MNHEY, CDR2 SMNVEV (reference sequence). The CDR3 is 15 residues long.

The chain couples TRBV6-4 to TRBJ1-1, with no clear D. The CDR3 extends over 14 amino acids. Germline V gene sequence: CDR1 MRHNA, CDR2 SNTAGT. Trimming removed 4 bases at V and 3 bases at J, with 12 bases between. CDR3 protein: CASSATFRDTEAFF. The CDR3 DNA sequence: TGTGCCAGCAGTGCGACGTTTAGGGACACTGAAGCTTTCTTT.

This clonotype was detected only once. Given a much more abundant clone one base away, this may be a read error. The chain carries TRBV5-1 and TRBJ2-1; no reliable D call. From germline, CDR1 is SGHRS and CDR2 YFSETQ. The CDR3 is 15 residues long. CDR3 region: CASSWATRTYNGQFF. The CDR3 DNA sequence: TGCGCCAGCAGCTGGGCCACCAGAACCTACAATGGGCAGTTCTTC.

The chain couples TRBV11-2 to TRBJ1-1; D remains ambiguous. Germline CDR1 is SGHAT and CDR2 is FQNNGV. V shed 3 bases and J shed 3 bases, with 17 bases lying between them. The CDR3 consists of 16 residues. CDR3 residues: CASSFRVRVGYTEAFF. CDR3 in DNA: TGTGCCAGCAGCTTTAGGGTTAGGGTGGGATACACTGAAGCTTTCTTT.